These T cell receptor beta chains were read from a single sample in a study of regulatory T cells in long-lasting Graves disease. MiXCR was run by TCRdb on the multiplex PCR reads, yielding one entry per CDR3 protein. The profile shows around 510,000 distinct CDR3 sequences, less than 25% of them singletons. The sample was peripheral blood mononuclear cells (PBMCs), taken when the disease was refractory, from a patient treated with antithyroid drugs. The receptors were sampled from a female donor with Graves disease. Each CDR3 is given with its conserved first and last residue. The order of the fields is J gene, V gene, D gene, clone size, CDR3 DNA, CDR3 protein. The D gene is left open where the match is weak. Rows give clone size only sometimes, using once, few, many, or a class for an expanded clone.

J: TRBJ1-2; V: TRBV7-8; D: .; size: many; DNA: TGTGCCAGCAGCACCCGGGCCAGTAACTATGGCTACACCTTC; CDR3: CASSTRASNYGYTF
J: TRBJ2-5; V: TRBV19; D: TRBD1; size: .; DNA: TGTGCCAGTAGAGACAGGGGAGGTGAGACCCAGTACTTC; CDR3: CASRDRGGETQYF
J: TRBJ1-4; V: TRBV7-2; D: .; size: many; DNA: TGTGCCAGCAGCTTTTACGTCGGAGGGGGTAATGAAAAACTGTTTTTT; CDR3: CASSFYVGGGNEKLFF
J: TRBJ2-7; V: TRBV11-2; D: .; size: many; DNA: TGTGCCAGCAGCTTATGGTTGGGAAAGGGCGAGCAGTACTTC; CDR3: CASSLWLGKGEQYF
J: TRBJ2-1; V: TRBV19; D: .; size: .; DNA: TGTGCCAGTAGGGACGATCTCGGAGCGAATGAGCAGTTCTTC; CDR3: CASRDDLGANEQFF
J: TRBJ1-2; V: TRBV15; D: .; size: many; DNA: TGTGCCACCAGCAGAGAAAGGGCTAACTATGGCTACACCTTC; CDR3: CATSRERANYGYTF
J: TRBJ2-7; V: TRBV6-1; D: TRBD1; size: many; DNA: TGTGCCAGCAGACTCATCGGGACAGGGATTGGCGAGCAGTACTTC; CDR3: CASRLIGTGIGEQYF
J: TRBJ1-4; V: TRBV7-2; D: TRBD1; size: few; DNA: TGTGCCAGCAGCCGGGACAGGCTTAATGAAAAACTGTTTTTT; CDR3: CASSRDRLNEKLFF
J: TRBJ2-5; V: TRBV7-9; D: .; size: many; DNA: TGTGCCAGCAGTTATCGACGGGACCGACATCAAGAGACCCAGTACTTC; CDR3: CASSYRRDRHQETQYF
J: TRBJ2-7; V: TRBV11-2; D: .; size: few; DNA: TGTGCCAGCAGCTTGACTCCGGGACTCCAAGAGGAGCAGTACTTC; CDR3: CASSLTPGLQEEQYF
J: TRBJ2-2; V: TRBV15; D: .; size: many; DNA: TGTGCCACCAGCAGAGATGTAGTGACCGCATCTCCCACCGGGGAGCTGTTTTTT; CDR3: CATSRDVVTASPTGELFF
J: TRBJ1-2; V: TRBV10-3; D: TRBD1; size: .; DNA: TGTGCCATCGGGGACAGTCTCTATGGCTACACCTTC; CDR3: CAIGDSLYGYTF
J: TRBJ2-7; V: TRBV5-1; D: TRBD2; size: few; DNA: TGCGCCAGCAGCTTGGATAGCGGGAGTAATCGCGAGCAGTACTTC; CDR3: CASSLDSGSNREQYF
J: TRBJ1-2; V: TRBV28; D: TRBD1; size: many; DNA: TGTGCCAGCAGTTTACCTACGACAGGGGGCATCTATGGCTACACCTTC; CDR3: CASSLPTTGGIYGYTF
J: TRBJ2-5; V: TRBV27; D: .; size: few; DNA: TGTGCCAGCAGTTTATCGCACGACGGAGATTTTCAAGAGACCCAGTACTTC; CDR3: CASSLSHDGDFQETQYF
J: TRBJ2-7; V: TRBV2; D: TRBD1; size: many; DNA: TGTGCCAGCGGACAGGGCGGAGACGAGCAGTACTTC; CDR3: CASGQGGDEQYF
J: TRBJ2-1; V: TRBV11-2; D: TRBD2; size: few; DNA: TGTGCCAGCAGCCTGGGACTAGGGGAAAATGAGCAGTTCTTC; CDR3: CASSLGLGENEQFF
J: TRBJ1-1; V: TRBV20-1; D: TRBD1; size: .; DNA: TGCAGTGCTTCCGGGACAGGGAACACTGAAGCTTTCTTT; CDR3: CSASGTGNTEAFF
J: TRBJ2-2; V: TRBV11-3; D: .; size: many; DNA: TGTGCCAGCAGCTTACAGGGAAGAGGCGGGGAGCTGTTTTTT; CDR3: CASSLQGRGGELFF
J: TRBJ2-7; V: TRBV5-5; D: .; size: .; DNA: TGTGCCAGCAGCGATGGAGGACAGAGCTCCTACGAGCAGTACTTC; CDR3: CASSDGGQSSYEQYF
J: TRBJ2-2; V: TRBV6-2/TRBV6-3; D: TRBD2; size: .; DNA: TGTGCCAGCAGTTACGGCGGACTAGCGGGGAACACCGGGGAGCTGTTTTTT; CDR3: CASSYGGLAGNTGELFF
J: TRBJ2-7; V: TRBV28; D: .; size: many; DNA: TGTGCCAGCAGGAAGGCGGGTTGGGGTCACGAGCAGTACTTC; CDR3: CASRKAGWGHEQYF
J: TRBJ1-1; V: TRBV29-1; D: .; size: many; DNA: TGCAGCGTTGAAGAAGGGACCAAAGCTTTCTTT; CDR3: CSVEEGTKAFF
J: TRBJ1-5; V: TRBV6-2/TRBV6-3; D: .; size: few; DNA: TGTGCCAGCAGCCCTCCCACCTCTCTGATTAGCAATCAGCCCCAGCATTTT; CDR3: CASSPPTSLISNQPQHF
J: TRBJ1-1; V: TRBV28; D: .; size: many; DNA: TGTGCCAGCAGTTTATGGGACACTGAAGCTTTCTTT; CDR3: CASSLWDTEAFF
J: TRBJ1-5; V: TRBV29-1; D: .; size: .; DNA: TGCAGCGCCTCTGGGGGGGGCAATCAGCCCCAGCATTTT; CDR3: CSASGGGNQPQHF
J: TRBJ1-2; V: TRBV11-2; D: .; size: many; DNA: TGTGCCAGCAGCTCTAGGCGTGGTGCTAACTATGGCTACACCTTC; CDR3: CASSSRRGANYGYTF
J: TRBJ1-6; V: TRBV12-3/TRBV12-4; D: .; size: many; DNA: TGTGCCAGCAGTTCTTGGTTGGGCTCACCCCTCCACTTT; CDR3: CASSSWLGSPLHF
J: TRBJ2-7; V: TRBV19; D: TRBD1; size: few; DNA: TGTGCCAGTAGTATGCGGGGACAGGGAACCGAGCAGTACTTC; CDR3: CASSMRGQGTEQYF
J: TRBJ1-2; V: TRBV29-1; D: .; size: many; DNA: TGCAGCGTTGAGACAGGCAACTATGGCTACACCTTC; CDR3: CSVETGNYGYTF
J: TRBJ1-1; V: TRBV7-2; D: .; size: many; DNA: TGTGCCAGCAGCCCCGACGGGAGAAGGACTGAAGCTTTCTTT; CDR3: CASSPDGRRTEAFF
J: TRBJ2-5; V: TRBV6-1; D: TRBD2; size: .; DNA: TGTGCCAGCAGGATGAGGACTAGCGGGGGGTCTAGGCAAGAGACCCAGTACTTC; CDR3: CASRMRTSGGSRQETQYF
J: TRBJ2-5; V: TRBV7-6; D: .; size: few; DNA: TGTGCCAGCAGCTTTGTCTCGGAGACCCAGTACTTC; CDR3: CASSFVSETQYF
J: TRBJ2-7; V: TRBV5-1; D: TRBD2; size: .; DNA: TGCGCCAGCAGCTCGGGGGGGATCGTCCACGAGCAGTACTTC; CDR3: CASSSGGIVHEQYF
J: TRBJ2-7; V: TRBV19; D: TRBD1; size: .; DNA: TGTGCCAGTAATGTCGGGACAGGGGGCGACGAGCAGTACTTC; CDR3: CASNVGTGGDEQYF
J: TRBJ1-2; V: TRBV7-2; D: .; size: .; DNA: TGTGCCAGCAGCTCCAGGGCGAACTATGGCTACACCTTC; CDR3: CASSSRANYGYTF
J: TRBJ1-5; V: TRBV12-3/TRBV12-4; D: .; size: many; DNA: TGTGCCAGCAGTTTACGGGATCCCCGAAATCAGCCCCAGCATTTT; CDR3: CASSLRDPRNQPQHF
J: TRBJ1-6; V: TRBV2; D: .; size: many; DNA: TGTGCCAGCAGTGACAGGGATGGGGGCGGTTCACCCCTCCACTTT; CDR3: CASSDRDGGGSPLHF
J: TRBJ2-1; V: TRBV15; D: .; size: .; DNA: TGTGCCACCAGCAGAGCCTACGGCCGTTATGAGCAGTTCTTC; CDR3: CATSRAYGRYEQFF
J: TRBJ1-2; V: TRBV7-2; D: .; size: few; DNA: TGTGCCAGCAGCTTAGAAGGGCTTGATGGCTACACCTTC; CDR3: CASSLEGLDGYTF
J: TRBJ2-5; V: TRBV30; D: .; size: .; DNA: TGTGCCTGGAGAGGTCTCGGGGAGACCCAGTACTTC; CDR3: CAWRGLGETQYF
J: TRBJ2-2; V: TRBV3-1; D: .; size: few; DNA: TGTGCCAGCAGCCATACCAGGGGTTCCGGGGAGCTGTTTTTT; CDR3: CASSHTRGSGELFF
J: TRBJ2-2; V: TRBV7-2; D: TRBD2; size: .; DNA: TGTGCCAGCAGCTCATCTAGCGGGAGCACCGGGGAGCTGTTTTTT; CDR3: CASSSSSGSTGELFF
J: TRBJ1-1; V: TRBV6-2/TRBV6-3; D: .; size: many; DNA: TGTGCCAGCAGTTACCCGGGACGAGCTTTCTTT; CDR3: CASSYPGRAFF
J: TRBJ2-5; V: TRBV30; D: .; size: few; DNA: TGTGCCTGTCCGGAGGGGCCCCAAGAGACCCAGTACTTC; CDR3: CACPEGPQETQYF
J: TRBJ1-2; V: TRBV15; D: .; size: many; DNA: TGTGCCACCAGCAGAGCCCGACGGGACGACAACTATGGCTACACCTTC; CDR3: CATSRARRDDNYGYTF
J: TRBJ2-3; V: TRBV19; D: TRBD2; size: few; DNA: TGTGCCAGTAGTATAGCCCTAGGGACTATCGTGAGGGATACGCAGTATTTT; CDR3: CASSIALGTIVRDTQYF
J: TRBJ2-1; V: TRBV27; D: .; size: .; DNA: TGTGCCAGCAGTTTAGGTCGAGAGCCAAGCTCCTACAATGAGCAGTTCTTC; CDR3: CASSLGREPSSYNEQFF
J: TRBJ1-1; V: TRBV6-1; D: .; size: many; DNA: TGTGCCAGCAGTAGAGGGGTCCTCTTGAACACTGAAGCTTTCTTT; CDR3: CASSRGVLLNTEAFF
J: TRBJ1-5; V: TRBV27; D: TRBD1; size: many; DNA: TGTGCCAGCAGCCGACAGGGTCTTCAGCCCCAGCATTTT; CDR3: CASSRQGLQPQHF
J: TRBJ2-6; V: TRBV28; D: .; size: many; DNA: TGTGCCAGCAGTTTAAGGTTGTCTCCAGGGGCCAACGTCCTGACTTTC; CDR3: CASSLRLSPGANVLTF
J: TRBJ2-7; V: TRBV28; D: TRBD2; size: .; DNA: TGTGCCAGCAGTATCTTTGCTAGCGGGAGGAGGGACGAGCAGTACTTC; CDR3: CASSIFASGRRDEQYF
J: TRBJ2-7; V: TRBV6-9; D: .; size: many; DNA: TGTGCCAGCAGTTCCGGTTCGGAGCCCACCCAGTACTTC; CDR3: CASSSGSEPTQYF
J: TRBJ2-4; V: TRBV20-1; D: TRBD2; size: .; DNA: TGCAGTGCTAGATCTAGGACTAGCGCATCCCCCATTCAGTACTTC; CDR3: CSARSRTSASPIQYF
J: TRBJ2-2; V: TRBV4-2; D: TRBD2; size: .; DNA: TGTGCCAGCAGCCAATTAGCGGGAGTGGACGGGGAGCTGTTTTTT; CDR3: CASSQLAGVDGELFF
J: TRBJ1-1; V: TRBV29-1; D: .; size: .; DNA: TGCAGCGTTGAAGGGGTAAGGGGCCGAACGGGCGCTGAAGCTTTCTTT; CDR3: CSVEGVRGRTGAEAFF
J: TRBJ2-7; V: TRBV28; D: .; size: .; DNA: TGTGCCGGTTCTAGTGGGGGGGCCTACGGGCAGTACTTC; CDR3: CAGSSGGAYGQYF
J: TRBJ1-2; V: TRBV5-4; D: .; size: .; DNA: TGTGCCAGCAGCTTAAGTGACAGATTCGAACATGGCTACACCTTC; CDR3: CASSLSDRFEHGYTF
J: TRBJ1-4; V: TRBV29-1; D: TRBD1; size: .; DNA: TGCGGCGTTGAAGAAAACCAGGGGGACAATCTCGCAACTAATGAAAAACTGTTTTTT; CDR3: CGVEENQGDNLATNEKLFF
J: TRBJ2-7; V: TRBV28; D: TRBD1; size: .; DNA: TGTGCCAGCACCCCGGACAGGGTTTCGTACGAGCAGTACTTC; CDR3: CASTPDRVSYEQYF